This is a list of T cell receptor beta chains from one sample in a study of T cell responses to AZD1222 COVID-19 vaccine. Sequencing used immunoSEQ multiplex PCR; TCRdb keeps in-frame clones, though not all of them. The profile covers tens of thousands of clones, with almost 80% appearing a single time and roughly 21% taken by the ten largest. The specimen was peripheral blood, collected on day 0 of AZD1222 vaccination. These receptors were collected from an adult in good health. Each CDR3 is given with its conserved first and last residue. The D gene is left open where the match is weak. A row's size may be missing; if present it is once, few, many or a size class.

j_gene | v_gene | abundance | d_gene | len | CDR3nt | CDR3aa
TRBJ1-1 | TRBV5-8 | once | NA | 14 | TGTGCCAGCAGCTTACAGGGATTGGGCACTGAAGCTTTCTTT | CASSLQGLGTEAFF
TRBJ2-7 | TRBV29-1 | NA | TRBD2 | 15 | TGCAGCGTCCACTTACTGGCTAGCGGGAGCTACGAGCAGTACTTC | CSVHLLASGSYEQYF
TRBJ2-5 | TRBV6-4 | NA | NA | 19 | TGTGCCAGCAGTGTTTCGATCTTCGGGGGACAGTGCTACCAAGAGACCCAGTACTTC | CASSVSIFGGQCYQETQYF
TRBJ1-3 | TRBV12-3/TRBV12-4 | NA | NA | 13 | TGTGCCAGCAGCCGGGGACCTGGAAACACCATATATTTT | CASSRGPGNTIYF
TRBJ2-2 | TRBV28 | once | TRBD1 | 15 | TGTGCCAGCAGTGAGACAGGGGGGAACACCGGGGAGCTGTTTTTT | CASSETGGNTGELFF
TRBJ2-3 | TRBV24-1 | few | NA | 13 | TGTGCCACCAGTGAGCCGGGACGGGATACGCAGTATTTT | CATSEPGRDTQYF
TRBJ2-2 | TRBV5-1 | NA | TRBD1 | 16 | TGCGCCAGCAGCTTGCAGACAGGGGGCGATTTCGGGGAGCTGTTTTTT | CASSLQTGGDFGELFF
TRBJ2-1 | TRBV28 | NA | TRBD2 | 14 | TGTGCCAGCAAGTCGGGGGGACCCTACAATGAGCAGTTCTTC | CASKSGGPYNEQFF
TRBJ2-1 | TRBV6-2/TRBV6-3 | NA | NA | 13 | TGTGCCAGCAGCGAACTTCAGGGAGCTGAGCAGTTCTTC | CASSELQGAEQFF
TRBJ1-3 | TRBV7-8 | NA | NA | 14 | TGTGCCAGCAGCGCCAGGGAGTCTGGAAACACCATATATTTT | CASSARESGNTIYF
TRBJ1-3 | TRBV5-1 | NA | NA | 16 | TGCGCCAGCAGCTTAACAGGTCCAAACTCTGGAAACACCATATATTTT | CASSLTGPNSGNTIYF
TRBJ2-7 | TRBV28 | few | TRBD1 | 15 | TGTGCCAGCAGGTTAACGGACAGGGCAATCTACGAGCAGTACTTC | CASRLTDRAIYEQYF
TRBJ2-1 | TRBV10-2 | NA | NA | 14 | TGCGCCAGCAGTGAGTCCGGGACAATCAATGAGCAGTTCTTC | CASSESGTINEQFF
TRBJ2-1 | TRBV12-3/TRBV12-4 | NA | NA | 13 | TGTGCCAGCAGTCCCGTTCGGATGAATGAGCAGTTCTTC | CASSPVRMNEQFF
TRBJ1-4 | TRBV5-8 | NA | NA | 15 | TGTGCCAGCAGCTTGACGATGAGGGTTAATGAAAAACTGTTTTTT | CASSLTMRVNEKLFF
TRBJ2-2 | TRBV11-3 | NA | TRBD1 | 13 | TGTGCCAGCAGCCGAGACAGGGGAGGGGAGCTGTTTTTT | CASSRDRGGELFF
TRBJ2-2 | TRBV7-8 | NA | NA | 15 | TGTGCCAGCAGCCCAAGTCGGGACCTCACCGGGGAGCTGTTTTTT | CASSPSRDLTGELFF
TRBJ2-7 | TRBV19 | once | NA | 14 | TGTGCCAGTAGGCAAGGATCGGGATATTACGAGCAGTACTTC | CASRQGSGYYEQYF
TRBJ1-5 | TRBV6-5 | NA | NA | 15 | TGTGCCAGCAGTCGAGGGTTCTATAGCAATCAGCCCCAGCATTTT | CASSRGFYSNQPQHF
TRBJ2-5 | TRBV13 | NA | NA | 16 | TGTGCCAGCAGCTTAGGCTCGGGGCCTCTTCAAGAGACCCAGTACTTC | CASSLGSGPLQETQYF
TRBJ2-3 | TRBV27 | NA | NA | 15 | TGTGCCAGCAGCAGCCCCGGGCGGGCCACAGATACGCAGTATTTT | CASSSPGRATDTQYF
TRBJ1-2 | TRBV6-4 | NA | NA | 14 | TGTGCCAGCAGCGAGACGGGCGAACGCTATGGCTACACCTTC | CASSETGERYGYTF
TRBJ1-5 | TRBV27 | NA | NA | 15 | TGTGCCAGCAGTAAGGGACGTACCCGTAATCAGCCCCAGCATTTT | CASSKGRTRNQPQHF
TRBJ2-1 | TRBV19 | NA | NA | 20 | TGTGCCAGTAGTCCTCCCGGACTTACAGTGTTATACAATTCCTACAATGAGCAGTTCTTC | CASSPPGLTVLYNSYNEQFF
TRBJ2-2 | TRBV12-3/TRBV12-4 | NA | NA | 12 | TGTGCCAGCAGTGGATTGGTCGGGGAGCTGTTTTTT | CASSGLVGELFF
TRBJ2-7 | TRBV21-1 | NA | NA | 16 | TGTGCCAGCAGCAAAATTGCGGGGGGCAGCGGAGACGAGCAGTACTTC | CASSKIAGGSGDEQYF
TRBJ2-7 | TRBV15 | NA | NA | 16 | TGTGCCACCAGCAGAGATATCACGACTCAATACGGCGAGCAGTACTTC | CATSRDITTQYGEQYF